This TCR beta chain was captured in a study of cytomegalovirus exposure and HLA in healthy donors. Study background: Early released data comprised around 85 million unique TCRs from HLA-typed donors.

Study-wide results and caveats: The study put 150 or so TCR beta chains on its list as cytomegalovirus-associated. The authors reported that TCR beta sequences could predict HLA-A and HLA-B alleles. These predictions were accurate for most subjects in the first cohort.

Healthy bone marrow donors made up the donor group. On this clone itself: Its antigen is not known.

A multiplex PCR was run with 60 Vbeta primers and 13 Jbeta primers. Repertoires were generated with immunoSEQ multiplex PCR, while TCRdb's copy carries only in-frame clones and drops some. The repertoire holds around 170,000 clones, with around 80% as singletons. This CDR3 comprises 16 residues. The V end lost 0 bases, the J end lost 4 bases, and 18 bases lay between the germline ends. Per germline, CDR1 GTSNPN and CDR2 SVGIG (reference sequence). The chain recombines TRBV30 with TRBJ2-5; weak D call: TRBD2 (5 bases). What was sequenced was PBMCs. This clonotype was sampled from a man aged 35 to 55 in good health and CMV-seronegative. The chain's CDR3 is CAWSVETPVGGETQYF. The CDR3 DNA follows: TGTGCCTGGAGTGTAGAGACCCCGGTTGGAGGAGAGACCCAGTACTTC.